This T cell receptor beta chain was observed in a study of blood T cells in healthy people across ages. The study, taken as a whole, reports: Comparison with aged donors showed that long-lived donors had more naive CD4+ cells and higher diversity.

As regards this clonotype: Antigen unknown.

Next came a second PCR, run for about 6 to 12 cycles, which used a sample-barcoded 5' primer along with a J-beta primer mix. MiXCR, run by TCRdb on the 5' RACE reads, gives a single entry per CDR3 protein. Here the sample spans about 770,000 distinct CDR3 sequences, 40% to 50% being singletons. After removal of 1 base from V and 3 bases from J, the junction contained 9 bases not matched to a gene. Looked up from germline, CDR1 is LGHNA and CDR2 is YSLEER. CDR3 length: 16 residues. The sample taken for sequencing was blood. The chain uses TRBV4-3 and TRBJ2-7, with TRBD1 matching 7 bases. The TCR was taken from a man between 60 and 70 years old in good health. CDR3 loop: CASSQGRGQSFYEQYF. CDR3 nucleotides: TGCGCCAGCAGCCAAGGAAGGGGACAGAGCTTCTACGAGCAGTACTTC.